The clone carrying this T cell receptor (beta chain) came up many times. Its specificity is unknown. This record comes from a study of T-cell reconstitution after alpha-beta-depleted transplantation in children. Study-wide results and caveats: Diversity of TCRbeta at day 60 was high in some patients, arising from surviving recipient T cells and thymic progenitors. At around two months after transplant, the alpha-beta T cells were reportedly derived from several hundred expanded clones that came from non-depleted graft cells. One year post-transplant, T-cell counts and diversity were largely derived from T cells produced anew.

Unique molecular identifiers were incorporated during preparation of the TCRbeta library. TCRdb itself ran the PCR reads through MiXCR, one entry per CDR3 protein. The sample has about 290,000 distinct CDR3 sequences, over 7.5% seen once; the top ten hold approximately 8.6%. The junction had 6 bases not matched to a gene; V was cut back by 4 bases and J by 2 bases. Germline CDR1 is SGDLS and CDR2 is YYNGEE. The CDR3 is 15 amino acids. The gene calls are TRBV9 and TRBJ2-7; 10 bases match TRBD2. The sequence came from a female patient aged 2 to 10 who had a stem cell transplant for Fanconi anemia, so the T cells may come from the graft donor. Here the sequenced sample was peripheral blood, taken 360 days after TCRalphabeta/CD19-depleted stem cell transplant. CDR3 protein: CASSPGLAETYEQYF. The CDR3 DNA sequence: TGTGCCAGCAGCCCCGGACTAGCGGAGACCTACGAGCAGTACTTC.